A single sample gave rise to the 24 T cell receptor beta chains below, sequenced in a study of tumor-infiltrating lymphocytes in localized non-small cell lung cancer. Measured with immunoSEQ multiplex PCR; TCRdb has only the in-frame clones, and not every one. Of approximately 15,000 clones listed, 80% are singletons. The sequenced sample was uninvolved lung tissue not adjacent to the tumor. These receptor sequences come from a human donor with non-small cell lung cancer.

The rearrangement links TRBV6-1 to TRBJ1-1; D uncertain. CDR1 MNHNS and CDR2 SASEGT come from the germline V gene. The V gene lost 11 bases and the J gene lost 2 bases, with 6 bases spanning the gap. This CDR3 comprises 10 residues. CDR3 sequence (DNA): TGTGCCGCTGGAAACACTGAAGCTTTCTTT. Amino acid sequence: CAAGNTEAFF.

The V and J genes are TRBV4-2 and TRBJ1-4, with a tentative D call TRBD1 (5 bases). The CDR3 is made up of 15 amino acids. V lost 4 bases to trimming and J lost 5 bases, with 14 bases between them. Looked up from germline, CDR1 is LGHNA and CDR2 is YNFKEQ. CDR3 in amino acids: CASSPPGTVNEKLFF. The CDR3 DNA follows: TGTGCCAGCAGCCCCCCTGGGACGGTGAATGAAAAACTGTTTTTT.

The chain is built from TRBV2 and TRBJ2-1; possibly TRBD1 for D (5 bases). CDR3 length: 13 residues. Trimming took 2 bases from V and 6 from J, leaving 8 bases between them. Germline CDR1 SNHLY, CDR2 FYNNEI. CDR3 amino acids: CASSEQGFNEQFF. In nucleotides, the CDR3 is TGTGCCAGCAGTGAACAGGGTTTCAATGAGCAGTTCTTC.

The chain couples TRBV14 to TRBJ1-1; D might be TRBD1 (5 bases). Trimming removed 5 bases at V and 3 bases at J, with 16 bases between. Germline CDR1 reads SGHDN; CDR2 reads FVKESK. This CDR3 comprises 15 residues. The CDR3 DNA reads TGTGCCAGCAGCAGCCTCGGGACGGCTTACACTGAAGCTTTCTTT. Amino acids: CASSSLGTAYTEAFF.

The CDR3 spells CASTPMLAFYEQYF. Here the CDR3 DNA reads TGTGCCAGCACCCCTATGTTGGCCTTCTACGAGCAGTACTTC. This chain joins TRBV6-1 and TRBJ2-7; D remains unclear. Trimming took off 7 bases at V and 3 bases at J, with 16 bases between the two ends. This CDR3 has 14 residues. Per germline, CDR1 MNHNS and CDR2 SASEGT.

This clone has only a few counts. CDR3 sequence reads: CASNPPEQYF. The CDR3 bases are TGTGCCAGCAACCCTCCCGAGCAGTACTTC. The genes are TRBV21-1 and TRBJ2-7. TRBV21-1 is flagged as a pseudogene. The CDR3 loop spans 10 amino acids.

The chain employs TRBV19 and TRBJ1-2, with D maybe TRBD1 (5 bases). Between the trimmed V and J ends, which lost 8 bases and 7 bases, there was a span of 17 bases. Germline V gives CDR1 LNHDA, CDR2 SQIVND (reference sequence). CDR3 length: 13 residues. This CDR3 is CASSGTRVSGYTF. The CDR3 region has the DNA TGTGCCAGTTCCGGGACGCGCGTAAGTGGCTACACCTTC.

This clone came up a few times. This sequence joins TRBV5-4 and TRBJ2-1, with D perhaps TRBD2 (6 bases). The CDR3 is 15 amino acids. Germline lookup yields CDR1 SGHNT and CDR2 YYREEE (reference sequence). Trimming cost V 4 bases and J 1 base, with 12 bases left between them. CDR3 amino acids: CASSAGTPSYNEQFF. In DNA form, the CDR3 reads TGTGCCAGCAGCGCCGGGACTCCTTCCTACAATGAGCAGTTCTTC.

CDR3 in DNA: TGTGCCAGCAGCCACCGGGAAGGGCGCGAGCAGTACTTC. Encoded protein: CASSHREGREQYF. The genes are TRBV5-6 and TRBJ2-7, with D maybe TRBD2 (5 bases). Trimming pared 4 bases from V and 6 bases from J, leaving 14 bases between. The CDR3 has 13 residues. Germline V lookup: CDR1 SGHDT, CDR2 YYEEEE.

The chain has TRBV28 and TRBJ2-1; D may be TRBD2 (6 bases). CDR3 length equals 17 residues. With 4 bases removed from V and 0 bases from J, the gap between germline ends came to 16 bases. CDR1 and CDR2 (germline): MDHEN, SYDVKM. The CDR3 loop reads CASSSPQRAHSYNEQFF. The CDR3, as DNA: TGTGCCAGCAGTTCACCCCAGCGGGCCCACTCCTACAATGAGCAGTTCTTC.

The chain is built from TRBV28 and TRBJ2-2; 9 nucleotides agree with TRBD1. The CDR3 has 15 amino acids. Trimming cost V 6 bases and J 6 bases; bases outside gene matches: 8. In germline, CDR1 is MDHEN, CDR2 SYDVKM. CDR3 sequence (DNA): TGTGCCAGCAGCCCTACCACAGGGGGCCCCGGGGAGCTGTTTTTT. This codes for CASSPTTGGPGELFF. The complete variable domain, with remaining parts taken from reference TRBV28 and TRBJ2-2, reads DVKVTQSSRYLVKRTGEKVFLECVQDMDHENMFWYRQDPGLGLRLIYFSYDVKMKEKGDIPEGYSVSREKKERFSLILESASTNQTSMYLCASSPTTGGPGELFFGEGSRLTVL.

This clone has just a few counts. Here the CDR3 DNA reads TGTGCCAGCAGGGAGGGACTGGGAGGGACTGAAGCTTTCTTT. The encoded protein is CASREGLGGTEAFF. The V call is TRBV9, the J call TRBJ1-1; D possibly corresponds to TRBD1 (5 bases). CDR3 length: 14 amino acids. Trimming took 5 bases from V and 5 from J, leaving 16 bases between them. Germline V lookup: CDR1 SGDLS, CDR2 YYNGEE.

The chain's CDR3 is CASSYQRNTIYF. The CDR3 region has the DNA TGTGCCAGCAGCTACCAACGAAACACCATATATTTT. The genes are TRBV5-6 and TRBJ1-3, with D hard to call. V was trimmed by 3 bases and J by 5 bases, leaving 6 bases between them. The CDR3 consists of 12 residues. Germline loops: CDR1 SGHDT, CDR2 YYEEEE. The variable domain in full, with the rest retrieved from reference TRBV5-6 and TRBJ1-3, is DAGVTQSPTHLIKTRGQQVTLRCSPKSGHDTVSWYQQALGQGPQFIFQYYEEEERQRGNFPDRFSGHQFPNYSSELNVNALLLGDSALYLCASSYQRNTIYFGEGSWLTVV.

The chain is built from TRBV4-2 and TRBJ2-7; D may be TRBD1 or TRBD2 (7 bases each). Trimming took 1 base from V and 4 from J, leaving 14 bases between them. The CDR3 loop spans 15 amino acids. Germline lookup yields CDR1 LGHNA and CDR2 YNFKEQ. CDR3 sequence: CASSQGLAGGYEQYF. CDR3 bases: TGTGCCAGCAGCCAAGGACTAGCAGGGGGGTACGAGCAGTACTTC.

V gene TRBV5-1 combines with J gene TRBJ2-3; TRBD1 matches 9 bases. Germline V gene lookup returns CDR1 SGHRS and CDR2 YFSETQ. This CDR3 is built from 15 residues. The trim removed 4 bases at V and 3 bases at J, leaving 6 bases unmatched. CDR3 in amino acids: CASSGQGQGTDTQYF. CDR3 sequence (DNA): TGCGCCAGCAGCGGGCAGGGACAGGGAACAGATACGCAGTATTTT.

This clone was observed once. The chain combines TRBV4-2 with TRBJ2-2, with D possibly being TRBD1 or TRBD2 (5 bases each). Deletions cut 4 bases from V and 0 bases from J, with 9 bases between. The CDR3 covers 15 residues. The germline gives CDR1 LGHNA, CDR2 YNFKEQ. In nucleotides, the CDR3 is TGTGCCAGCAGCCGGGACCGCGCGAACACCGGGGAGCTGTTTTTT. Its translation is CASSRDRANTGELFF.

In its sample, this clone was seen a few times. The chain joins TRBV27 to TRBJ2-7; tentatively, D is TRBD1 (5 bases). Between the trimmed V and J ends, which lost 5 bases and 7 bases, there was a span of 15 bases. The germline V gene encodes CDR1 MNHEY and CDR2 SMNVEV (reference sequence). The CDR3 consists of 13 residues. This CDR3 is CASSPSRVGEQYF. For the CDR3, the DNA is TGTGCCAGCAGTCCCTCCAGGGTAGGGGAGCAGTACTTC.

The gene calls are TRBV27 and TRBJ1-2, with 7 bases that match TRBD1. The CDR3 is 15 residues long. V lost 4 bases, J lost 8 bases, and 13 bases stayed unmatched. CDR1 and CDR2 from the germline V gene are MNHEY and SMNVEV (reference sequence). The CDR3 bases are TGTGCCAGCAGTTCCCCTGCGACAGGGAGTAGCGGCTACACCTTC. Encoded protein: CASSSPATGSSGYTF.

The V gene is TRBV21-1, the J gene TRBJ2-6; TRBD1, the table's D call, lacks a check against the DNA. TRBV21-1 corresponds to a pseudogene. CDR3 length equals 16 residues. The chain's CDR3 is CAISGQGISGANVLTF. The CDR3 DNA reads TGTGCCATCTCGGGACAGGGGATATCTGGGGCCAACGTCCTGACTTTC.

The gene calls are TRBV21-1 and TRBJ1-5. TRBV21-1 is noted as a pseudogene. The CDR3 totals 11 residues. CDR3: CASSPHQPQHF. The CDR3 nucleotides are TGTGCCAGCAGTCCCCACCAGCCCCAGCATTTT.

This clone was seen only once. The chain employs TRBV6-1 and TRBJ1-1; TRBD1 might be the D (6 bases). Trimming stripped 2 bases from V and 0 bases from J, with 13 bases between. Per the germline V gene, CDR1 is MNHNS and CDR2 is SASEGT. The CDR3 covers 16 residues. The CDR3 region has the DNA TGTGCCAGCAGTGAAACCACCGGGACACTGAACACTGAAGCTTTCTTT. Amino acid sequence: CASSETTGTLNTEAFF.

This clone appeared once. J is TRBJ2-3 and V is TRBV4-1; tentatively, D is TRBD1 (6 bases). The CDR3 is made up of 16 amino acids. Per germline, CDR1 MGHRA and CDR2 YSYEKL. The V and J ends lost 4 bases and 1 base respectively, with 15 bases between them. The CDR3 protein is CASSRATGSGTDTQYF. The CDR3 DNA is TGCGCCAGCAGCCGAGCAACAGGGTCTGGCACAGATACGCAGTATTTT.

Here the CDR3 reads CASSSGTGGAYGYTF. The CDR3 coding sequence is TGCGCCAGCAGCTCAGGGACAGGGGGCGCTTATGGCTACACCTTC. This sequence joins TRBV5-1 and TRBJ1-2; the match to TRBD1 covers 12 bases. V lost 3 bases to trimming and J lost 5 bases; unmatched junction nucleotides: 5. This CDR3 is 15 amino acids long. The germline CDR1 and CDR2 sequences are SGHRS and YFSETQ.

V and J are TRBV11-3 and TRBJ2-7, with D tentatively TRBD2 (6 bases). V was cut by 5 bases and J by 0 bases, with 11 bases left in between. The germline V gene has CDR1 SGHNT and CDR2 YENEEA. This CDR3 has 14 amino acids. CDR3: CASSPPGSSYEQYF. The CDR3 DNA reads TGTGCCAGCAGCCCGCCCGGGAGCTCCTACGAGCAGTACTTC.